Shown below are 31 T cell receptor beta chains from a single sample sequenced in a study of blood T cell repertoires in COVID-19. Measured with immunoSEQ multiplex PCR; TCRdb has only the in-frame clones, and not every one. The sample yields 100,000 or so clones, around 76% seen once. Sequencing was carried out using peripheral blood. The origin of the receptors is a woman in her seventies with acute or convalescent COVID-19.

This clone was counted a single time. This chain uses TRBV18 with TRBJ1-2, with D possibly matching TRBD1 (5 bases). CDR3 length: 13 residues. V was shortened by 3 bases and J by 8 bases, with 13 bases between the two germline ends. Germline assignment: CDR1 KGHSH and CDR2 LQKENI. CDR3 region: CASSPSRDKGYTF. The CDR3 bases are TGTGCCAGCTCACCCTCCAGGGATAAAGGCTACACCTTC.

This clone was found a few times. This sequence joins TRBV11-2 and TRBJ2-5, with 8 bases matching TRBD1. CDR3 length: 14 amino acids. From germline, CDR1 is SGHAT and CDR2 FQNNGV. V was clipped by 5 bases and J by 4 bases; unmatched bases: 6. The chain's CDR3 is CASSPLRGRETQYF. The DNA of the CDR3 is TGTGCCAGCAGCCCCCTCAGGGGGCGAGAGACCCAGTACTTC.

V is TRBV6-5 and J is TRBJ2-1, with 14 nucleotides matching TRBD2. The CDR3 runs to 15 residues. Germline V gene lookup returns CDR1 MNHEY and CDR2 SVGAGI. V lost 10 bases and J lost 6; bases outside the gene matches: 8. CDR3 sequence reads: CAIQGLAGARNEQFF. The CDR3 coding sequence is TGTGCCATACAGGGACTAGCGGGAGCTCGCAATGAGCAGTTCTTC.

The CDR3 here is CSVSADTSTDTQYF. The CDR3 nucleotides read TGCAGCGTCTCCGCGGACACGAGCACAGATACGCAGTATTTT. The chain recombines TRBV29-1 with TRBJ2-3, with D possibly matching TRBD1 (5 bases). The CDR3 has 14 residues. The germline V gene encodes CDR1 SQVTM and CDR2 ANQGSEA. Trimming removed 6 bases from V and 0 bases from J, with 13 bases in between.

CDR3 sequence (DNA): TGTGCCAGCCGGGGGGCCAGCACAGATACGCAGTATTTT. It yields the protein CASRGASTDTQYF. This sequence joins TRBV19 and TRBJ2-3; D may be TRBD2 (7 bases). Germline V gene data show CDR1 as LNHDA and CDR2 as SQIVND (reference sequence). V was cut by 9 bases and J by 0 bases, with 10 bases left in between. CDR3 length: 13 amino acids.

Remarks on this clone: The junction shows a germline mismatch at one end, possibly a read error. Other DNA sequences in this specimen translate into the identical CDR3. V and J are TRBV5-1 and TRBJ1-1; D not resolved. Germline-derived CDR1 and CDR2 are SGHRS and YFSETQ. CDR3 size: 14 residues. CDR3 residues: CASSQAPLNAEAFF. For the CDR3, the DNA is TGCGCCAGCAGCCAGGCACCGCTGAACGCTGAAGCTTTCTTT.

The chain carries TRBV4-1 and TRBJ1-1; D not resolved. Trimming took off 4 bases at V and 5 bases at J, with 26 bases between the two ends. The CDR3 sequence is 18 residues long. Germline CDR1 MGHRA, CDR2 YSYEKL. CDR3 in amino acids: CASSREIPGLRRGTEAFF. The CDR3 coding sequence is TGCGCCAGCAGCCGAGAAATTCCGGGCCTCCGGCGGGGAACTGAAGCTTTCTTT.

This clone showed up just a few times. This rearrangement joins TRBV6-5 to TRBJ1-2, with a tentative D call TRBD1 (5 bases). The V end was cut by 0 bases, the J end by 7 bases, with 12 bases between. Per germline, CDR1 MNHEY and CDR2 SVGAGI. The CDR3 runs 14 residues. CDR3 DNA: TGTGCCAGCAGTTACTCGGCCCGACAGCTTGGCTACACCTTC. It specifies CASSYSARQLGYTF.

The V call is TRBV5-1, the J call TRBJ2-1; 12 nucleotides align to TRBD2. The junction had 4 bases not matched to a gene; V was cut back by 0 bases and J by 6 bases. The germline CDR1 and CDR2 sequences are SGHRS and YFSETQ. The CDR3 sequence is 16 residues long. CDR3 sequence reads: CASSLGSSGGANEQFF. Written as DNA, the CDR3 is TGCGCCAGCAGCTTGGGCTCTAGCGGGGGGGCCAATGAGCAGTTCTTC.

The J gene is TRBJ1-1, the V gene TRBV10-3, with D unresolved. This CDR3 is built from 11 residues. Germline CDR1 reads ENHRY; CDR2 reads SYGVKD. V was shortened by 7 bases and J by 3 bases, with 6 bases between the two germline ends. The CDR3 protein is CAIKQDTEAFF. In DNA, the CDR3 is TGTGCCATCAAGCAAGACACTGAAGCTTTCTTT.

The rearrangement links TRBV18 to TRBJ2-7; D is undetermined. Trimming cost V 6 bases and J 3 bases, with 18 bases left between them. Per the germline V gene, CDR1 is KGHSH and CDR2 is LQKENI. This CDR3 contains 15 residues. In nucleotides, the CDR3 is TGTGCCAGCTCGGAATCAGGTATGAGTAGCTACGAGCAGTACTTC. This encodes CASSESGMSSYEQYF.

A single count supports this clone. The CDR3: CASSGQRVAGELFF. CDR3 sequence (DNA): TGCGCCAGCAGCGGTCAGCGAGTGGCCGGGGAGCTGTTTTTT. The gene calls are TRBV5-1 and TRBJ2-2, with D unresolved. Looked up from germline, CDR1 is SGHRS and CDR2 is YFSETQ. The CDR3 is made up of 14 amino acids. Trimming took 4 bases from V and 6 from J, leaving 13 bases between them.

The V and J genes are TRBV19 and TRBJ2-3, with D tentatively TRBD2 (6 bases). There are 19 residues in the CDR3. Germline V gives CDR1 LNHDA, CDR2 SQIVND (reference sequence). The ends were cut back, 3 bases at V and 0 bases at J, with 22 bases in the middle. DNA of the CDR3: TGTGCCAGTAGTATCGGTCTTTGGAGGGACGGATCTAGCACAGATACGCAGTATTTT. It codes for CASSIGLWRDGSSTDTQYF.

The J gene is TRBJ2-1, the V gene TRBV5-1; 14 bases align to TRBD2. This CDR3 is 17 amino acids long. Germline CDR1 and CDR2: SGHRS and YFSETQ. J lost 3 bases, V lost 2 bases, and 4 bases had no gene match. In DNA form, the CDR3 reads TGCGCCAGCAGCTTAGGACTAGCGGGGGGCTACTACAATGAGCAGTTCTTC. Translated: CASSLGLAGGYYNEQFF.

CDR3 sequence reads: CASSEGGSAGNSPLHF. The DNA of the CDR3 is TGTGCCAGCAGTGAAGGGGGGTCGGCAGGTAATTCACCCCTCCACTTT. The chain is built from TRBV25-1 and TRBJ1-6; possibly TRBD1 for D (5 bases). CDR3 size: 16 residues. V lost 2 bases and J 6 bases, leaving 14 bases between the germline ends. The V gene's germline CDR1 is MGHDK and CDR2 SYGVNS.

The chain has TRBV5-1 and TRBJ2-5; a possible D gene is TRBD1 (6 bases). The CDR3 has 15 residues. The V end lost 4 bases, the J end lost 0 bases, and 13 bases lay between the germline ends. Germline V gene data show CDR1 as SGHRS and CDR2 as YFSETQ. CDR3 amino acids: CASSPGRGNQETQYF. The CDR3 DNA reads as TGCGCCAGCAGCCCTGGCAGGGGTAACCAAGAGACCCAGTACTTC.

The CDR3 DNA reads TGTGCCAGCAGCCAAGCGGGAGGGGGCTATGGCTACACCTTC. Translated, it gives CASSQAGGGYGYTF. This sequence joins TRBV14 and TRBJ1-2, with D maybe TRBD1 (6 bases). Deletions cut 1 base from V and 4 bases from J, with 10 bases between. The CDR3 loop spans 14 amino acids. Germline CDR1 and CDR2: SGHDN and FVKESK.

The chain is built from TRBV29-1 and TRBJ2-3; 7 bases match TRBD1. V trimming: 5 bases; J trimming: 2 bases; junction bases outside the gene matches: 7. The CDR3 length is 14 residues. The germline gives CDR1 SQVTM, CDR2 ANQGSEA. CDR3 in amino acids: CSVFDRAFTDTQYF. The CDR3 DNA is TGCAGCGTTTTCGACAGGGCCTTCACAGATACGCAGTATTTT.

The sample holds a few counts of this clone. One junction end does not reproduce the germline sequence, and a read error may be involved. CDR3 residues: CSVTLAGGHRYAVF. The CDR3 bases are TGCAGCGTAACCTTAGCGGGAGGCCACAGATACGCAGTATTT. The gene calls are TRBV29-1 and TRBJ2-3; TRBD2 agrees at 10 bases. CDR3 length: 14 residues. The germline CDR1 and CDR2 sequences are SQVTM and ANQGSEA.

The chain has TRBV6-5 and TRBJ2-1, with a tentative D call TRBD1 (5 bases). Trimming pared 6 bases from V and 6 bases from J, leaving 9 bases between. The CDR3 is 12 residues long. The germline V gene encodes CDR1 MNHEY and CDR2 SVGAGI. CDR3 bases: TGTGCCAGCAGAGGGGTAGGCAATGAGCAGTTCTTC. This encodes CASRGVGNEQFF.

The chain recombines TRBV27 with TRBJ2-2; weak D call: TRBD1 (5 bases). Trimming cost V 9 bases and J 1 base, with 12 bases left between them. The germline CDR1 and CDR2 sequences are MNHEY and SMNVEV (reference sequence). The CDR3 consists of 14 residues. The CDR3 nucleotides are TGTGCCAGTAGAAGCACAGGGAACACCGGGGAGCTGTTTTTT. Encoded protein: CASRSTGNTGELFF.

This chain connects TRBV5-1 to TRBJ1-2; 8 positions agree with TRBD1. This CDR3 is built from 17 residues. Looked up from germline, CDR1 is SGHRS and CDR2 is YFSETQ. J gave up 4 bases and V 0 bases, and 11 bases lay outside the gene matches. The CDR3 sequence is CASSLGASRQGSYGYTF. The CDR3 coding sequence is TGCGCCAGCAGCTTGGGAGCCTCCCGACAGGGGAGCTATGGCTACACCTTC.

This clone was observed a few times. The V call is TRBV5-1, the J call TRBJ1-4; 7 bases match TRBD1. Germline values: CDR1 SGHRS, CDR2 YFSETQ. V shed 0 bases and J 7 bases; nucleotides not matched to a gene: 6. This CDR3 comprises 15 residues. The CDR3 loop is CASSLEGALGEKLFF. The CDR3 DNA reads TGCGCCAGCAGCTTGGAGGGGGCTTTGGGTGAAAAACTGTTTTTT.

The CDR3 region is CASSSGLETQYF. For the CDR3, the DNA is TGTGCCAGCAGCTCAGGACTTGAGACCCAGTACTTC. The chain has TRBV7-8 and TRBJ2-5, with D tentatively TRBD2 (5 bases). This CDR3 has 12 residues. Germline assignment: CDR1 SGHVS and CDR2 FQNEAQ. Trimming pared 4 bases from V and 5 bases from J, leaving 8 bases between.

The chain combines TRBV5-1 with TRBJ2-5, with 16 positions matching TRBD2. The germline CDR1 and CDR2 sequences are SGHRS and YFSETQ. The ends lost 4 bases at V and 2 bases at J; junction bases unmatched: 8. The CDR3 runs to 18 residues. CDR3 amino acids: CASSGGTSGGASQETQYF. CDR3 nucleotides: TGCGCCAGCAGCGGAGGGACTAGCGGGGGGGCTAGTCAAGAGACCCAGTACTTC. Filled out from reference TRBV5-1 and TRBJ2-5, the complete variable domain reads KAGVTQTPRYLIKTRGQQVTLSCSPISGHRSVSWYQQTPGQGLQFLFEYFSETQRNKGNFPGRFSGRQFSNSRSEMNVSTLELGDSALYLCASSGGTSGGASQETQYFGPGTRLLVL.

CDR3 DNA: TGTGCCAGCAGGTCACAGGGGGCCCCCAATCAGCCCCAGCATTTT. This sequence encodes CASRSQGAPNQPQHF. The chain is built from TRBV2 and TRBJ1-5; TRBD1 agrees at 9 bases. With V trimmed by 6 bases and J by 3 bases, 6 bases remained unmatched. The CDR3 is 15 residues long. Germline lookup yields CDR1 SNHLY and CDR2 FYNNEI.

This clone has at least ten counts. The chain joins TRBV3-1 (or the pseudogene TRBV3-2) to TRBJ2-5; no reliable D call. The CDR3 spans 14 residues. The germline V gene encodes CDR1 LGHDT and CDR2 YNNKEL (reference sequence). Trimming stripped 4 bases from V and 2 bases from J, with 11 bases between. This chain's CDR3 is CASSLTTAQETQYF. The DNA for the CDR3 is TGTGCCAGCAGCCTAACCACAGCACAAGAGACCCAGTACTTC.

This clone came up once. The rearrangement links TRBV2 to TRBJ2-5, with 10 positions matching TRBD2. The CDR3 extends over 20 amino acids. Unmatched junction bases numbered 20, after V lost 3 bases and J lost 4 bases. CDR1 is SNHLY and CDR2 is FYNNEI in the germline V gene. The CDR3 DNA follows: TGTGCCAGCAGTGACCCGCGCGGGCCCGGGGTAGCGGGGGGAGGAGAGACCCAGTACTTC. Translation: CASSDPRGPGVAGGGETQYF.

The gene calls are TRBV12-3 or TRBV12-4 and TRBJ1-5; no definite D call. The V and J ends lost 3 bases and 5 bases respectively, with 5 bases between them. The CDR3 has 12 amino acids. In DNA form, the CDR3 reads TGTGCCAGCAGTTTTGGGCATCAGCCCCAGCATTTT. Protein product: CASSFGHQPQHF.

This clone appeared a few times. V is TRBV7-2 and J is TRBJ1-2; TRBD1 matches 8 bases. Germline CDR1 and CDR2: SGHTA and FQGNSA. V shed 1 base and J 6 bases; nucleotides not matched to a gene: 7. This CDR3 region has 15 residues. This chain's CDR3 is CASSLEPRGLDGYTF. Written as DNA, the CDR3 is TGTGCCAGCAGCTTAGAACCCAGGGGGCTCGATGGCTACACCTTC. The entire variable domain, with the rest obtained from reference TRBV7-2 and TRBJ1-2, is as follows: GAGVSQSPSNKVTEKGKDVELRCDPISGHTALYWYRQSLGQGLEFLIYFQGNSAPDKSGLPSDRFSAERTGGSVSTLTIQRTQQEDSAVYLCASSLEPRGLDGYTFGSGTRLTVV.

V gene TRBV19 combines with J gene TRBJ2-1, with 8 bases that match TRBD1. The CDR3 totals 18 residues. V shed 3 bases, J shed 4 bases, and the junction held 14 bases outside the gene matches. The V gene's germline CDR1 is LNHDA and CDR2 SQIVND (reference sequence). The CDR3: CASSIPYGQGEGYNEQFF. DNA of the CDR3: TGTGCCAGTAGTATCCCTTACGGACAGGGAGAGGGATACAATGAGCAGTTCTTC.